Shown below are 10 T cell receptor beta chains from a single sample sequenced in a study of synovial regulatory T cells in juvenile arthritis. Measured with immunoSEQ multiplex PCR; TCRdb has only the in-frame clones, and not every one. Its table lists 9,000 to 10,000 clones. The sequencing sample was made of Treg cells from blood. Specified subset: remaining (HLA-DR-negative) circulating blood Treg cells. These receptors were taken from a donor aged 2-30 years with juvenile idiopathic arthritis.

J is TRBJ2-7 and V is TRBV28; the D call from TCRdb, TRBD1, cannot be confirmed without DNA. Germline V gene sequence: CDR1 MDHEN, CDR2 SYDVKM. CDR3 length: 14 amino acids. No nucleotide data were recorded. CDR3 protein: CASQGDRVKNEQYF.

V usage is TRBV5-4 and J usage is TRBJ2-3; TCRdb's D call of TRBD2 is untestable without DNA. CDR1 SGHNT and CDR2 YYREEE come from the germline V gene (reference sequence). The CDR3 extends over 15 amino acids. The protein alone is recorded here. The CDR3 here is CASSSGTSGTDTQYF.

The chain combines TRBV2 with TRBJ1-1. There are 15 residues in the CDR3. DNA is not on record. Germline CDR1 and CDR2: SNHLY and FYNNEI. The CDR3 is CASRRAREKNTEAFF.

The CDR3 spells CASSLARTGSEAFF. The V call is TRBV7-9, the J call TRBJ1-1; no DNA is available, so the TRBD1 call from TCRdb remains unchecked. The CDR3 runs 14 residues. Only the protein is on record. The germline gives CDR1 SEHNR, CDR2 FQNEAQ (reference sequence).

This rearrangement joins TRBV2 to TRBJ2-7; the TCRdb D gene call, TRBD1, has no DNA to confirm it. CDR1 SNHLY and CDR2 FYNNEI come from the germline V gene. There are 13 residues in the CDR3. Nucleotide data are not available. The CDR3 reads CASGDSLVYEQYF.

This chain joins TRBV11-3 and TRBJ1-1; TCRdb's D call of TRBD1 is untestable without DNA. There are 13 residues in the CDR3. The nucleotide record is missing. The germline CDR1 and CDR2 sequences are SGHNT and YENEEA. CDR3 amino acids: CASSLAQNTEAFF.

The J gene is TRBJ1-5, the V gene TRBV5-1. The CDR3 runs 15 residues. DNA is not recorded here. CDR1 SGHRS and CDR2 YFSETQ come from the germline V gene. CDR3 in amino acids: CASSLSGASNQPQHF.

The V call is TRBV10-3, the J call TRBJ2-7. The CDR3 extends over 13 amino acids. Only the protein is on record. CDR1 is ENHRY, CDR2 SYGVKD, per germline. The CDR3 is CAYSRGQGNEQYF.

The chain recombines TRBV29-1 with TRBJ2-7; the TCRdb call, TRBD2, lacks DNA for checking. CDR3 size: 11 residues. A DNA sequence was not provided. CDR1 is SQVTM and CDR2 is ANQGSEA in the germline V gene. This chain's CDR3 is CSVERGYEQYF.

The chain is built from TRBV18 and TRBJ1-2; TCRdb proposes TRBD1, but this gene call is untestable without DNA. This CDR3 is 16 amino acids long. No DNA appears here. The V gene's germline CDR1 is KGHSH and CDR2 LQKENI. This CDR3 is CASSPLVSRGLYGYTF.